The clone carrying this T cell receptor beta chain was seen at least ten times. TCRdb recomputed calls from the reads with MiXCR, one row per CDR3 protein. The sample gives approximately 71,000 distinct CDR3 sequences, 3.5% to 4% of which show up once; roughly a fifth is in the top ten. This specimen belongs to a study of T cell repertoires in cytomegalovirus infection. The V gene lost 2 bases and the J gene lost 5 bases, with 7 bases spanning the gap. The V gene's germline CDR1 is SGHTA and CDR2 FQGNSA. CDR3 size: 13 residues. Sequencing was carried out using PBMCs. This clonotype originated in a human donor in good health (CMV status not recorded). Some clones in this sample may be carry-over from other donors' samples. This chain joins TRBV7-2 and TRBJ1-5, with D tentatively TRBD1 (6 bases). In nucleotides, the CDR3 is TGTGCCAGCAGCTTATACAGGGATCAGCCCCAGCATTTT. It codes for CASSLYRDQPQHF. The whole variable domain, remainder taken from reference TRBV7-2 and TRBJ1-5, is GAGVSQSPSNKVTEKGKDVELRCDPISGHTALYWYRQSLGQGLEFLIYFQGNSAPDKSGLPSDRFSAERTGGSVSTLTIQRTQQEDSAVYLCASSLYRDQPQHFGDGTRLSIL.